Reported below is one T cell receptor beta chain. Its antigen is not identified. Trimming cost V 9 bases and J 0 bases, with 15 bases left between them. The CDR3 sequence is 15 residues long. Germline loops: CDR1 LNHDA, CDR2 SQIVND (reference sequence). With 60 Vbeta and 13 Jbeta primers, the PCR was carried out. TCRdb's copy holds only in-frame clones and misses some; the assay was immunoSEQ multiplex PCR. This sample carries about 110,000 clones, about 64% of them seen once, and the ten largest clones take less than 3.5%. The sample belongs to a study of cytomegalovirus exposure and HLA in healthy donors. The study's findings and limits: Later analysis suggested links between common viral pathogens and several top significant clusters.

The sequence derives from a female donor in good health and CMV-seronegative. The material sequenced was PBMCs. V is TRBV19 and J is TRBJ1-5; D might be TRBD1 (6 bases). The CDR3 loop reads CASLPGGGSNQPQHF. The CDR3 DNA reads TGTGCCAGCCTCCCGGGGGGCGGTAGCAATCAGCCCCAGCATTTT.